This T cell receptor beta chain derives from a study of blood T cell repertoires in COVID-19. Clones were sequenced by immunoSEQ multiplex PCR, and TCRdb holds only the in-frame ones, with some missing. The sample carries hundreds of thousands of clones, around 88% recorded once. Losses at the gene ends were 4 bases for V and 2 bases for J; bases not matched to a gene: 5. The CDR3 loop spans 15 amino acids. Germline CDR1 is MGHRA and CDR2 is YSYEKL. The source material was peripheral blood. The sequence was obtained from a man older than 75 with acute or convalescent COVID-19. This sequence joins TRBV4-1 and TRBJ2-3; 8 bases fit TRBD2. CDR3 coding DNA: TGCGCCAGCAGCCTTAGCGGGGTTTCCACAGATACGCAGTATTTT. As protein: CASSLSGVSTDTQYF.